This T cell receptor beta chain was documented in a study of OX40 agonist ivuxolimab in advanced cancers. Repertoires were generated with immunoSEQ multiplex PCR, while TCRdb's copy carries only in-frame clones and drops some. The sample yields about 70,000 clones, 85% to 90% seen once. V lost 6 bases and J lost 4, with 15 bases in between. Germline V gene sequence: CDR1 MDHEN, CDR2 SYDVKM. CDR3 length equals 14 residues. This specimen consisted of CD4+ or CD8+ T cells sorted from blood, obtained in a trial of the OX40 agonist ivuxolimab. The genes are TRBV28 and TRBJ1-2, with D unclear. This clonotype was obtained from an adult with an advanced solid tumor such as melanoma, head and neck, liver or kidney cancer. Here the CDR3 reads CASRDRRDTYGYTF. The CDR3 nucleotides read TGTGCCAGCAGGGACCGCAGAGATACCTATGGCTACACCTTC.